The 23 T cell receptor beta chains presented below share a single source sample, sequenced in a study of control samples from healthy donors and cancer patients. TCRdb keeps only in-frame clones here, not all; method: immunoSEQ multiplex PCR. Of roughly 60,000 clones listed, roughly 94% were seen once; the top ten hold around 4.2%. Source material: blood. The receptors were sampled from a man younger than 40 in good health.

The chain is built from TRBV7-8 and TRBJ2-3; D is tentatively TRBD1 or TRBD2 (5 bases each). CDR1 and CDR2 from the germline V gene are SGHVS and FQNEAQ. V was pared by 10 bases and J by 0 bases, with 17 bases between. The CDR3 extends over 15 amino acids. The CDR3 sequence: CATRERRTSTDTQYF. The CDR3 DNA reads as TGTGCCACCAGGGAGAGAAGAACTAGCACAGATACGCAGTATTTT. The whole variable domain, remainder taken from reference TRBV7-8 and TRBJ2-3, is GAGVSQSPRYKVAKRGQDVALRCDPISGHVSLFWYQQALGQGPEFLTYFQNEAQLDKSGLPSDRFFAERPEGSVSTLKIQRTQQEDSAVYLCATRERRTSTDTQYFGPGTRLTVL.

The chain carries TRBV6-5 and TRBJ1-1; D is ambiguous. V gave up 7 bases and J gave up 2 bases, with 11 bases separating them. Germline values: CDR1 MNHEY, CDR2 SVGAGI. The CDR3 length is 13 residues. Here the CDR3 reads CASTATRNTEAFF. The CDR3 region has the DNA TGTGCCAGCACTGCGACACGCAACACTGAAGCTTTCTTT.

V usage is TRBV5-1 and J usage is TRBJ2-3; D remains unclear. The CDR3 sequence is 14 residues long. Germline values: CDR1 SGHRS, CDR2 YFSETQ. The V gene lost 2 bases and the J gene lost 1 base, with 8 bases spanning the gap. DNA of the CDR3: TGCGCCAGCAGCTTTAACACAGGCACAGATACGCAGTATTTT. Protein product: CASSFNTGTDTQYF. Full variable domain (rest looked up from reference TRBV5-1 and TRBJ2-3): KAGVTQTPRYLIKTRGQQVTLSCSPISGHRSVSWYQQTPGQGLQFLFEYFSETQRNKGNFPGRFSGRQFSNSRSEMNVSTLELGDSALYLCASSFNTGTDTQYFGPGTRLTVL.

V and J are TRBV6-2 or TRBV6-3 and TRBJ1-2, with TRBD1 as a possible D gene (6 bases). V was pared by 5 bases and J by 4 bases, with 11 bases between. This CDR3 has 13 amino acids. CDR1 is MNHEY, CDR2 SVGEGT, per germline. In DNA form, the CDR3 reads TGTGCCAGCAGTCAGGACAGCGGCTATGGCTACACCTTC. It translates to CASSQDSGYGYTF.

V and J are TRBV3-1 (or the pseudogene TRBV3-2) and TRBJ1-6, with unresolved D. V was shortened by 4 bases and J by 11 bases, with 9 bases between the two germline ends. This CDR3 contains 12 residues. Germline V gives CDR1 LGHDT, CDR2 YNNKEL (reference sequence). The CDR3 DNA reads TGTGCCAGCAGCCGAAGTATGCCACCCCTCCACTTT. Its protein is CASSRSMPPLHF.

The rearrangement links TRBV28 to TRBJ2-5, with D tentatively TRBD2 (5 bases). The CDR3 length is 14 residues. Germline-derived CDR1 and CDR2 are MDHEN and SYDVKM. V shed 11 bases and J shed 2 bases, with 18 bases lying between them. The CDR3 DNA sequence: TGTGCCTGCTCCTGGACTCCTGGGCAAGAGACCCAGTACTTC. It codes for CACSWTPGQETQYF. Together with reference TRBV28 and TRBJ2-5, the CDR3 gives the full variable domain: DVKVTQSSRYLVKRTGEKVFLECVQDMDHENMFWYRQDPGLGLRLIYFSYDVKMKEKGDIPEGYSVSREKKERFSLILESASTNQTSMYLCACSWTPGQETQYFGPGTRLLVL.

This chain joins TRBV18 and TRBJ1-1; D not resolved. The CDR3 has 16 residues. The V end was cut by 0 bases, the J end by 1 base, with 12 bases between. CDR1 KGHSH and CDR2 LQKENI come from the germline V gene. CDR3 residues: CASSPPLGGRNTEAFF. DNA of the CDR3: TGTGCCAGCTCACCACCGTTGGGCGGGAGGAACACTGAAGCTTTCTTT.

The V and J genes are TRBV24-1 and TRBJ2-2, with 7 bases aligning to TRBD1. Germline loops: CDR1 KGHDR, CDR2 SFDVKD. J lost 5 bases, V lost 2 bases, and 13 bases had no gene match. This CDR3 comprises 18 residues. The CDR3 DNA sequence: TGTGCCACCAGTGATTATAAATTGGGACAGAGAACTACCGGGGAGCTGTTTTTT. As protein: CATSDYKLGQRTTGELFF.

The chain recombines TRBV5-6 with TRBJ1-4; unclear D gene. V lost 2 bases and J lost 7, with 12 bases in between. The germline CDR1 and CDR2 sequences are SGHDT and YYEEEE. The CDR3 is made up of 14 amino acids. The CDR3: CASSFREVGEKLFF. DNA for the CDR3: TGTGCCAGCAGCTTTCGGGAGGTGGGTGAAAAACTGTTTTTT.

The rearrangement uses TRBV19 and TRBJ1-1, with TRBD1 matching over 7 bases. V gave up 6 bases and J gave up 4 bases; unmatched junction bases: 5. CDR1 LNHDA and CDR2 SQIVND come from the germline V gene (reference sequence). This CDR3 has 13 residues. The CDR3 nucleotides read TGTGCCAGTAGGACAGGGTTTGGCACTGAAGCTTTCTTT. Translation gives CASRTGFGTEAFF.

The chain carries TRBV24-1 and TRBJ2-3, with D perhaps matching TRBD1 or TRBD2 (5 bases each). The germline gives CDR1 KGHDR, CDR2 SFDVKD. CDR3 length equals 15 residues. V gave up 7 bases and J gave up 2 bases, with 15 bases separating them. The CDR3 sequence is CATSPGKGPTDTQYF. The CDR3 nucleotides are TGTGCCACCAGCCCCGGGAAGGGACCCACAGATACGCAGTATTTT.

The rearrangement joins TRBV6-5 to TRBJ1-1; D gene uncertain. This CDR3 region has 15 residues. V was cut by 4 bases and J by 0 bases, with 12 bases left in between. Looked up from germline, CDR1 is MNHEY and CDR2 is SVGAGI. The CDR3 sequence is CASSSAWGVNTEAFF. CDR3 in DNA: TGTGCCAGCAGTTCTGCTTGGGGTGTGAACACTGAAGCTTTCTTT.

The chain recombines TRBV7-8 with TRBJ2-5; 8 bases align to TRBD2. The CDR3 runs to 15 residues. V lost 4 bases and J lost 1; bases outside the gene matches: 5. The germline V gene encodes CDR1 SGHVS and CDR2 FQNEAQ. The CDR3 is CASSWGGRSQETQYF. In nucleotides, the CDR3 is TGTGCCAGCAGCTGGGGCGGGAGGTCCCAAGAGACCCAGTACTTC.

The chain carries TRBV5-5 and TRBJ1-2, with TRBD1 matching over 8 bases. From germline, CDR1 is SGHKS and CDR2 YYEKEE (reference sequence). The length of the CDR3 is 15 residues. V trimming: 0 bases; J trimming: 8 bases; junction bases outside the gene matches: 9. For the CDR3, the DNA is TGTGCCAGCAGCTTGGAGCACCAGGGGGCACGGGGCTACACCTTC. Its translation: CASSLEHQGARGYTF.

This clone came up a few times. The chain carries TRBV7-2 and TRBJ2-3, with 8 bases that match TRBD2. Per germline, CDR1 SGHTA and CDR2 FQGNSA. The CDR3 has 16 amino acids. The V segment lost 5 bases and the J segment 4 bases; nucleotides outside the gene matches: 11. As DNA, the CDR3 is TGTGCCAGCAGCCCGGGAGGGAACTCAGGAGCAGATACGCAGTATTTT. Its protein product is CASSPGGNSGADTQYF. Complete variable domain (other parts from reference TRBV7-2 and TRBJ2-3): GAGVSQSPSNKVTEKGKDVELRCDPISGHTALYWYRQSLGQGLEFLIYFQGNSAPDKSGLPSDRFSAERTGGSVSTLTIQRTQQEDSAVYLCASSPGGNSGADTQYFGPGTRLTVL.

The genes are TRBV12-1 and TRBJ1-1; the DNA was not compared with TRBD1, the D call given in the table. TRBV12-1 is assigned pseudogene status. The length of the CDR3 is 18 residues. DNA of the CDR3: TGTGCCAGCAGCTCGTTACCGGGACAGGGGAGCGGGTACACTGAAGCTTTCTTT. Translating it yields CASSSLPGQGSGYTEAFF.

The V and J genes are TRBV2 and TRBJ2-7; D is unresolved. The CDR3 is made up of 10 amino acids. Trimming took 3 bases from V and 7 from J, leaving 4 bases between them. Germline assignment: CDR1 SNHLY and CDR2 FYNNEI. The CDR3 is CASSEKEQYF. Here the CDR3 DNA reads TGTGCCAGCAGTGAGAAGGAGCAGTACTTC.

CDR3 sequence (DNA): TGCGCCAGCAACCCTGGAGGATTTAACTATGGCTACACCTTC. This translates into CASNPGGFNYGYTF. The chain recombines TRBV5-1 with TRBJ1-2; D unclear. Germline assignment: CDR1 SGHRS and CDR2 YFSETQ. This CDR3 has 14 residues. With 6 bases removed from V and 1 base from J, the gap between germline ends came to 13 bases.

The gene calls are TRBV3-1 (or the pseudogene TRBV3-2) and TRBJ1-4; 7 bases align to TRBD1. The CDR3 is made up of 16 amino acids. Germline V CDR1 and CDR2: LGHDT, YNNKEL (reference sequence). The V segment lost 0 bases and the J segment 7 bases; nucleotides outside the gene matches: 8. The CDR3 DNA sequence: TGTGCCAGCAGCCAAGATCAGACAGGGAACCGTGAAAAACTGTTTTTT. It yields the protein CASSQDQTGNREKLFF.

Here the CDR3 reads CASSPRGASSYEQYF. Written as DNA, the CDR3 is TGTGCCAGCAGCCCACGTGGGGCCAGCTCCTACGAGCAGTACTTC. J is TRBJ2-7 and V is TRBV6-5; weak D call: TRBD1 (5 bases). CDR1 and CDR2 from the germline V gene are MNHEY and SVGAGI. The V and J ends lost 6 bases and 0 bases respectively, with 15 bases between them. The CDR3 runs to 15 residues.

This clone was seen only once. The J gene is TRBJ1-2, the V gene TRBV25-1; maybe TRBD1 (5 bases). The CDR3 runs to 13 residues. CDR1 MGHDK and CDR2 SYGVNS come from the germline V gene. V lost 6 bases, J lost 7 bases, and 15 bases lay in between. CDR3 region: CASSGGTLGGYTF. CDR3 DNA sequence: TGTGCCAGCAGCGGCGGGACGTTAGGTGGCTACACCTTC.

The rearrangement uses TRBV6-2 or TRBV6-3 and TRBJ1-4; 8 bases line up with TRBD1. The germline gives CDR1 MNHEY, CDR2 SVGEGT. The CDR3 is 14 residues long. The junction had 11 bases not matched to a gene; V was cut back by 6 bases and J by 11 bases. CDR3 amino acids: CASSLGQGTRKLFF. The DNA for the CDR3 is TGTGCCAGCAGCCTTGGACAGGGAACGCGCAAACTGTTTTTT.

This rearrangement joins TRBV5-4 to TRBJ2-3, with 9 nucleotides matching TRBD2. V was clipped by 4 bases and J by 4 bases; unmatched bases: 4. CDR1 is SGHNT and CDR2 is YYREEE in the germline V gene (reference sequence). This CDR3 is built from 14 residues. The DNA for the CDR3 is TGTGCCAGCAGCCCTGGGACTAGCCCAGATACGCAGTATTTT. It specifies CASSPGTSPDTQYF.